These 32 T cell receptor beta chains came from one sample sequenced in a study of blood T cell repertoires in COVID-19. Produced via immunoSEQ multiplex PCR; TCRdb's table is partial and in-frame only. Among about 80,000 clones listed, about 86% were seen once. The specimen sequenced was peripheral blood. Receptors originate from a man older than 75 with active or convalescent COVID-19.

Of note for this clone: Within the sample, other DNA sequences also encode this same CDR3. V and J are TRBV9 and TRBJ2-1, with 11 bases lining up with TRBD2. The ends lost 0 bases at V and 4 bases at J; junction bases unmatched: 0. The CDR3 is made up of 15 amino acids. In germline, CDR1 is SGDLS, CDR2 YYNGEE. DNA of the CDR3: TGTGCCAGCAGCGTAGGGACTAGCGGGTACAATGAGCAGTTCTTC. Encoded protein: CASSVGTSGYNEQFF.

The chain combines TRBV19 with TRBJ2-3; the match to TRBD2 covers 9 bases. Germline V gene data show CDR1 as LNHDA and CDR2 as SQIVND (reference sequence). V shed 5 bases and J 3 bases; nucleotides not matched to a gene: 6. CDR3 size: 15 residues. In nucleotides, the CDR3 is TGTGCCAGTAGTCGGCTAGCGGGAATTACAGATACGCAGTATTTT. Its protein is CASSRLAGITDTQYF. The full variable domain, its missing parts supplied by reference TRBV19 and TRBJ2-3, is DGGITQSPKYLFRKEGQNVTLSCEQNLNHDAMYWYRQDPGQGLRLIYYSQIVNDFQKGDIAEGYSVSREKKESFPLTVTSAQKNPTAFYLCASSRLAGITDTQYFGPGTRLTVL.

The chain links TRBV2 to TRBJ1-2, with TRBD1 as a possible D gene (5 bases). Between the trimmed V and J ends, which lost 1 base and 6 bases, there was a span of 9 bases. CDR1 and CDR2 (germline): SNHLY, FYNNEI. The CDR3 consists of 13 residues. CDR3 region: CASSEGSGDGYTF. The CDR3 bases are TGTGCCAGCAGTGAAGGCTCGGGGGATGGCTACACCTTC.

This clone showed up just a few times. This rearrangement joins TRBV18 to TRBJ2-2; 8 bases map to TRBD2. The ends lost 3 bases at V and 7 bases at J; junction bases unmatched: 10. The germline V gene encodes CDR1 KGHSH and CDR2 LQKENI. CDR3 length: 16 amino acids. The CDR3 DNA is TGTGCCAGCTCACCGCGACTTACTAGCGGTGGCGGGGAGCTGTTTTTT. Protein sequence: CASSPRLTSGGGELFF.

The rearrangement links TRBV6-5 to TRBJ2-2; D ambiguous. Deletions cut 4 bases from V and 0 bases from J, with 12 bases between. CDR1 is MNHEY, CDR2 SVGAGI, per germline. This CDR3 has 16 amino acids. For the CDR3, the DNA is TGTGCCAGCAGTTTCATCGGAGCTACGAACACCGGGGAGCTGTTTTTT. It is translated as CASSFIGATNTGELFF.

V usage is TRBV6-5 and J usage is TRBJ2-7, with 7 nucleotides matching TRBD1. The CDR3 runs to 13 residues. The germline gives CDR1 MNHEY, CDR2 SVGAGI. With 7 bases clipped from V and 5 bases from J, the junction kept 8 bases outside the gene matches. The CDR3 protein is CASTQSTGNEQYF. For the CDR3, the DNA is TGTGCCAGCACCCAATCGACAGGGAACGAGCAGTACTTC.

This chain joins TRBV30 and TRBJ1-4; TRBD1 aligns across 7 bases. This CDR3 has 13 residues. Germline values: CDR1 GTSNPN, CDR2 SVGIG (reference sequence). V lost 5 bases and J lost 4; bases outside the gene matches: 4. CDR3 in DNA: TGTGCCTGGCGGGACAGTCTTAATGAAAAACTGTTTTTT. Protein sequence: CAWRDSLNEKLFF. Together with reference TRBV30 and TRBJ1-4, the CDR3 gives the full variable domain: SQTIHQWPATLVQPVGSPLSLECTVEGTSNPNLYWYRQAAGRGLQLLFYSVGIGQISSEVPQNLSASRPQDRQFILSSKKLLLSDSGFYLCAWRDSLNEKLFFGSGTQLSVL.

The J gene is TRBJ1-2, the V gene TRBV4-1; 7 bases are a match to TRBD1. The CDR3 contains 14 residues. The V gene end was trimmed by 0 bases and the J gene end by 3 bases; junction bases not matched to a gene: 1. Germline assignment: CDR1 MGHRA and CDR2 YSYEKL. Written as DNA, the CDR3 is TGCGCCAGCAGCCAAGATACAGGGGACTATGGCTACACCTTC. It is translated as CASSQDTGDYGYTF.

The V and J genes are TRBV19 and TRBJ1-1; D gene ambiguous. CDR1 LNHDA and CDR2 SQIVND come from the germline V gene (reference sequence). Deletions cut 5 bases from V and 4 bases from J, with 11 bases between. The CDR3 contains 13 residues. This CDR3 is CASSSGVATEAFF. DNA for the CDR3: TGTGCCAGTAGTTCCGGGGTCGCCACTGAAGCTTTCTTT.

On this clone: The same CDR3 also results from other DNA sequences found in this sample. The chain is built from TRBV7-9 and TRBJ1-2, with 10 bases lining up with TRBD1. Germline CDR1 and CDR2: SEHNR and FQNEAQ (reference sequence). This CDR3 has 14 amino acids. V gave up 3 bases and J gave up 4 bases; unmatched junction bases: 2. The CDR3 region has the DNA TGTGCCAGCAGCTTTTGGACAGGGGGCTATGGCTACACCTTC. Its protein product is CASSFWTGGYGYTF. The variable domain in full, completed from reference TRBV7-9 and TRBJ1-2, reads DTGVSQNPRHKITKRGQNVTFRCDPISEHNRLYWYRQTLGQGPEFLTYFQNEAQLEKSRLLSDRFSAERPKGSFSTLEIQRTEQGDSAMYLCASSFWTGGYGYTFGSGTRLTVV.

The chain joins TRBV29-1 to TRBJ2-3; 8 nucleotides align to TRBD2. The germline V gene encodes CDR1 SQVTM and CDR2 ANQGSEA. Trimming took 6 bases from V and 0 from J; bases not matched to a gene: 8. This CDR3 region has 15 residues. The CDR3 DNA is TGCAGCGTCAATCCGACTAGCGCTAGCACAGATACGCAGTATTTT. It translates to CSVNPTSASTDTQYF.

This clone showed up just a few times. The V call is TRBV28, the J call TRBJ1-2; 8 bases map to TRBD1. The CDR3 contains 13 residues. The germline V gene encodes CDR1 MDHEN and CDR2 SYDVKM. With 6 bases clipped from V and 7 bases from J, the junction kept 7 bases outside the gene matches. CDR3 residues: CASSLGQGTGYTF. The CDR3 DNA reads as TGTGCCAGCAGCCTCGGACAGGGTACTGGCTACACCTTC.

The gene calls are TRBV6-5 and TRBJ1-3; D possibly corresponds to TRBD1 (5 bases). Germline assignment: CDR1 MNHEY and CDR2 SVGAGI. The CDR3 has 13 amino acids. Trimming pared 6 bases from V and 1 base from J, leaving 7 bases between. CDR3 region: CASRRGSGNTIYF. CDR3 bases: TGTGCCAGCAGAAGGGGTTCTGGAAACACCATATATTTT.

This sequence joins TRBV7-2 and TRBJ2-3, with D perhaps TRBD2 (6 bases). The germline gives CDR1 SGHTA, CDR2 FQGNSA. This CDR3 contains 16 residues. V lost 2 bases and J lost 0, with 12 bases in between. The CDR3, as DNA: TGTGCCAGCAGCTTAAACGGGGGATCTAGCACAGATACGCAGTATTTT. Translated, it gives CASSLNGGSSTDTQYF.

The chain has TRBV19 and TRBJ1-1, with TRBD1 matching over 10 bases. CDR1 and CDR2 (germline): LNHDA, SQIVND (reference sequence). V lost 9 bases and J lost 3; bases outside the gene matches: 7. The length of the CDR3 is 14 residues. The CDR3 region is CASRDRGAHTEAFF. CDR3 nucleotide sequence: TGTGCCAGCCGGGACAGGGGTGCGCACACTGAAGCTTTCTTT.

The chain couples TRBV30 to TRBJ2-3, with D possibly being TRBD1 (5 bases). Germline V lookup: CDR1 GTSNPN, CDR2 SVGIG (reference sequence). Trimming left V 3 bases short and J 2 bases short, with 12 bases between. This CDR3 is built from 14 residues. CDR3 sequence: CAWSRGQVTDTQYF. For the CDR3, the DNA is TGTGCCTGGAGCCGTGGACAAGTCACAGATACGCAGTATTTT.

The sample holds one count of this clone. J is TRBJ1-1 and V is TRBV5-1; D possibly corresponds to TRBD1 (5 bases). Germline-derived CDR1 and CDR2 are SGHRS and YFSETQ. This CDR3 region has 15 residues. With 0 bases removed from V and 1 base from J, the gap between germline ends came to 10 bases. This chain's CDR3 is CASSLAMGPNTEAFF. In DNA form, the CDR3 reads TGCGCCAGCAGCTTGGCCATGGGGCCGAACACTGAAGCTTTCTTT.

J is TRBJ1-2 and V is TRBV5-1; TRBD1 agrees at 8 bases. From germline, CDR1 is SGHRS and CDR2 YFSETQ. This CDR3 is 14 amino acids long. J was trimmed by 6 bases and V by 0 bases; bases with no gene match: 4. CDR3 bases: TGCGCCAGCAGCTTGGGACAGGGGTCTGATGGCTACACCTTC. This sequence encodes CASSLGQGSDGYTF. The variable domain in full, completed from reference TRBV5-1 and TRBJ1-2, reads KAGVTQTPRYLIKTRGQQVTLSCSPISGHRSVSWYQQTPGQGLQFLFEYFSETQRNKGNFPGRFSGRQFSNSRSEMNVSTLELGDSALYLCASSLGQGSDGYTFGSGTRLTVV.

This clone is a singleton in its sample. The chain is built from TRBV5-1 and TRBJ2-5; 12 bases are shared with TRBD2. V trimming: 0 bases; J trimming: 4 bases; junction bases outside the gene matches: 1. Germline V gene sequence: CDR1 SGHRS, CDR2 YFSETQ. The CDR3 contains 15 residues. The CDR3 DNA reads as TGCGCCAGCAGCTTGGCACTAGCGGGAGGAGAGACCCAGTACTTC. As protein: CASSLALAGGETQYF.

The chain recombines TRBV6-2 or TRBV6-3 with TRBJ1-1, with D perhaps matching TRBD1 (5 bases). Germline V CDR1 and CDR2: MNHEY, SVGEGT. CDR3 length: 15 amino acids. Trimming shortened V by 6 bases and J by 0 bases, and 14 bases separated the two germline ends. As DNA, the CDR3 is TGTGCCAGCAGCCTGACAGAGGTGGTGAACACTGAAGCTTTCTTT. Its protein is CASSLTEVVNTEAFF.

The DNA for the CDR3 is TGTGCCAGCAGCTCGGGACAGGGTAGAGGTCAGCCCCAGCATTTT. This encodes CASSSGQGRGQPQHF. This chain connects TRBV7-9 to TRBJ1-5; 9 bases map to TRBD1. V lost 4 bases to trimming and J lost 6 bases; unmatched junction nucleotides: 7. Looked up from germline, CDR1 is SEHNR and CDR2 is FQNEAQ (reference sequence). The CDR3 runs 15 residues.

The chain links TRBV9 to TRBJ2-2; the match to TRBD2 covers 7 bases. Germline V lookup: CDR1 SGDLS, CDR2 YYNGEE. This CDR3 contains 16 residues. J lost 2 bases, V lost 3 bases, and 7 bases had no gene match. CDR3 sequence reads: CASSALGGRNTGELFF. In DNA, the CDR3 is TGTGCCAGCAGCGCCTTGGGGGGGAGAAACACCGGGGAGCTGTTTTTT. Looking up the rest from reference TRBV9 and TRBJ2-2 gives the full variable domain: DSGVTQTPKHLITATGQRVTLRCSPRSGDLSVYWYQQSLDQGLQFLIQYYNGEERAKGNILERFSAQQFPDLHSELNLSSLELGDSALYFCASSALGGRNTGELFFGEGSRLTVL.

This chain connects TRBV5-4 to TRBJ2-1; no firm D call. The CDR3 consists of 12 residues. Germline-derived CDR1 and CDR2 are SGHNT and YYREEE (reference sequence). With 4 bases removed from V and 7 bases from J, the gap between germline ends came to 9 bases. The CDR3 bases are TGTGCCAGCAGCGACGTCAGGAATGAGCAGTTCTTC. Translated, it gives CASSDVRNEQFF.

The chain carries TRBV10-2 and TRBJ1-1; D is perhaps TRBD1 (5 bases). With 2 bases removed from V and 7 bases from J, the gap between germline ends came to 17 bases. CDR3 length equals 15 residues. From germline, CDR1 is WSHSY and CDR2 SAAADI. The CDR3 region is CASSERNRRGNEAFF. CDR3 in DNA: TGCGCCAGCAGTGAGCGCAACAGGCGGGGAAATGAAGCTTTCTTT.

V usage is TRBV7-2 and J usage is TRBJ1-1, with D maybe TRBD1 (5 bases). The germline CDR1 and CDR2 sequences are SGHTA and FQGNSA. V lost 2 bases to trimming and J lost 1 base, with 8 bases between them. This CDR3 is built from 14 residues. The CDR3 DNA reads TGTGCCAGCAGCTTATTAAGGGGGAACACTGAAGCTTTCTTT. Translating it yields CASSLLRGNTEAFF. Filled out from reference TRBV7-2 and TRBJ1-1, the complete variable domain reads GAGVSQSPSNKVTEKGKDVELRCDPISGHTALYWYRQSLGQGLEFLIYFQGNSAPDKSGLPSDRFSAERTGGSVSTLTIQRTQQEDSAVYLCASSLLRGNTEAFFGQGTRLTVV.

The chain is built from TRBV20-1 and TRBJ2-1; D not resolved. There are 12 residues in the CDR3. The V and J ends lost 3 bases and 4 bases respectively, with 7 bases between them. The germline CDR1 and CDR2 sequences are DFQATT and SNEGSKA (reference sequence). The CDR3 DNA follows: TGCAGTGCTAGTTCCCTATACAATGAGCAGTTCTTC. Amino acids: CSASSLYNEQFF.

V is TRBV11-2 and J is TRBJ1-6, with 7 bases that match TRBD1. Trimming cost V 7 bases and J 5 bases; bases outside gene matches: 8. The CDR3 sequence is 15 residues long. The germline gives CDR1 SGHAT, CDR2 FQNNGV. The CDR3 sequence: CASTWGDRDNSPLHF. The CDR3 bases are TGTGCCAGCACCTGGGGGGACAGAGATAATTCACCCCTCCACTTT.

The rearrangement joins TRBV19 to TRBJ2-1; TRBD1 matches 12 bases. With 4 bases clipped from V and 8 bases from J, the junction kept 9 bases outside the gene matches. Germline CDR1 reads LNHDA; CDR2 reads SQIVND (reference sequence). This CDR3 comprises 16 residues. CDR3 residues: CASSTTGTGGIDEQFF. CDR3 bases: TGTGCCAGTAGTACCACCGGGACAGGGGGCATCGATGAGCAGTTCTTC. Full variable domain (rest looked up from reference TRBV19 and TRBJ2-1): DGGITQSPKYLFRKEGQNVTLSCEQNLNHDAMYWYRQDPGQGLRLIYYSQIVNDFQKGDIAEGYSVSREKKESFPLTVTSAQKNPTAFYLCASSTTGTGGIDEQFFGPGTRLTVL.

The genes are TRBV27 and TRBJ1-3, with D unresolved. V was cut by 5 bases and J by 4 bases, with 18 bases left in between. Germline V gene data show CDR1 as MNHEY and CDR2 as SMNVEV (reference sequence). This CDR3 has 16 amino acids. The DNA of the CDR3 is TGTGCCAGCAGTCCTAGGGCCGGGAGGTTAGGAAACACCATATATTTT. Encoded protein: CASSPRAGRLGNTIYF.

V usage is TRBV3-1 (or the pseudogene TRBV3-2) and J usage is TRBJ1-4; the D is unclear. With 2 bases removed from V and 8 bases from J, the gap between germline ends came to 9 bases. The CDR3 consists of 13 residues. Per the germline V gene, CDR1 is LGHDT and CDR2 is YNNKEL (reference sequence). The CDR3 DNA reads as TGTGCCAGCAGCCAAAATACGGGGGAAAAACTGTTTTTT. This translates into CASSQNTGEKLFF.

In this sample, this clone turned up a few times. The chain is built from TRBV5-1 and TRBJ1-4, with D tentatively TRBD1 (5 bases). The CDR3 covers 16 residues. The germline V and J ends were trimmed by 1 base and 4 bases, with 14 bases remaining between them. Per germline, CDR1 SGHRS and CDR2 YFSETQ. The DNA of the CDR3 is TGCGCCAGCAGCTTGCGAGGACAAATATATAATGAAAAACTGTTTTTT. This codes for CASSLRGQIYNEKLFF.

This chain uses TRBV5-1 with TRBJ2-7, with D hard to call. Germline lookup yields CDR1 SGHRS and CDR2 YFSETQ. CDR3 length: 13 amino acids. The V end lost 2 bases, the J end lost 3 bases, and 9 bases lay between the germline ends. CDR3 sequence: CASSLSRNYEQYF. CDR3 DNA sequence: TGCGCCAGCAGCTTAAGCAGGAACTACGAGCAGTACTTC.